A selection of T cell receptor beta chains follows, all from one sample in a study of blood T cell repertoires in COVID-19. The repertoire was sequenced with immunoSEQ multiplex PCR; TCRdb's copy has only in-frame clones and lacks some. Of approximately 200,000 clones listed, approximately 84% were seen once; the top ten hold about 7.8%. Sequencing was performed on peripheral blood. The receptors here all came from a woman over 75 with COVID-19, enrolled during active disease. Both conserved end residues are part of each CDR3. A D gene is named only where the DNA matches it firmly. For some rows the clone size is stated as once, few or many, or as a class when expanded; others skip it.

CDR3 protein	CDR3 DNA	D gene	clone size	J gene	V gene
CASSVGANTEAFF	TGTGCCAGCAGCGTAGGGGCCAACACTGAAGCTTTCTTT	.	.	TRBJ1-1	TRBV3-1/TRBV3-2
CASSLTYSTEAFF	TGTGCCAGCAGCTTGACGTATAGCACTGAAGCTTTCTTT	.	.	TRBJ1-1	TRBV5-6
CASSLRAGQGEGYTF	TGTGCCAGCAGCCTCAGGGCGGGACAGGGAGAAGGCTACACCTTC	TRBD1	.	TRBJ1-2	TRBV2
CASTRENSHNEQFF	TGTGCCAGCACGAGGGAAAATAGCCACAATGAGCAGTTCTTC	.	.	TRBJ2-1	TRBV2
CASSHISGGNNEQFF	TGTGCCAGCAGCCACATTAGCGGGGGTAACAATGAGCAGTTCTTC	TRBD2	.	TRBJ2-1	TRBV3-1/TRBV3-2
CASSSDRAGVPFF	TGTGCCAGCAGCTCGGACAGGGCAGGTGTGCCTTTCTTT	TRBD1	.	TRBJ1-1	TRBV5-4
CASSLRGTNTEAFF	TGTGCCAGCAGCTTACGCGGAACAAACACTGAAGCTTTCTTT	.	.	TRBJ1-1	TRBV7-9
CASSPLGGASVDEQYF	TGTGCCAGCAGTCCCCTAGGGGGGGCGAGTGTGGACGAGCAGTACTTC	.	.	TRBJ2-7	TRBV2
CASRGQGGSNEQFF	TGCGCCAGCAGGGGACAGGGGGGTAGCAATGAGCAGTTCTTC	TRBD1	.	TRBJ2-1	TRBV5-1
CASRWGTSGRADTQYF	TGTGCCAGCAGGTGGGGGACTAGCGGGAGAGCAGATACGCAGTATTTT	TRBD2	.	TRBJ2-3	TRBV5-4
CAISEEGAYGYTF	TGTGCCATCAGTGAAGAGGGGGCCTATGGCTACACCTTC	TRBD1	.	TRBJ1-2	TRBV10-3
CASSGLQGGTEAFF	TGCGCCAGCAGCGGCCTACAGGGTGGCACTGAAGCTTTCTTT	.	few	TRBJ1-1	TRBV5-1
CASRPRQGAPNTEAFF	TGCGCCAGCAGGCCGAGACAGGGGGCACCGAACACTGAAGCTTTCTTT	TRBD1	.	TRBJ1-1	TRBV5-1
CASSPLGGWTSNTGELFF	TGTGCCAGCAGTCCTCTGGGGGGTTGGACATCGAACACCGGGGAGCTGTTTTTT	.	.	TRBJ2-2	TRBV6-6
CASSSYTTGGRETQYF	TGTGCCAGCAGTTCCTATACTACAGGGGGCAGGGAGACCCAGTACTTC	TRBD1	once	TRBJ2-5	TRBV27
CAGSAGGSGNTIYF	TGTGCCGGAAGCGCAGGGGGCTCTGGAAACACCATATATTTT	TRBD1	.	TRBJ1-3	TRBV5-4
CASSAPGTSSSDTQYF	TGTGCCAGCAGCGCCCCGGGGACTAGCAGCTCAGATACGCAGTATTTT	TRBD2	.	TRBJ2-3	TRBV6-4
CASSQVGVNSPLHF	TGTGCCAGCAGCCAAGTAGGGGTTAATTCACCCCTCCACTTT	.	few	TRBJ1-6	TRBV4-2
CASSLAGQGSGELFF	TGCGCCAGCAGCTTGGCGGGGCAGGGGTCCGGGGAGCTGTTTTTT	.	.	TRBJ2-2	TRBV5-1
CASSPFGTAVATNEKLFF	TGTGCCAGCAGCCCCTTCGGGACAGCAGTTGCAACTAATGAAAAACTGTTTTTT	TRBD1	.	TRBJ1-4	TRBV3-1/TRBV3-2
CASSVNSGGAVGIDTQYF	TGTGCCAGCAGCGTAAATAGCGGGGGGGCCGTGGGGATAGATACGCAGTATTTT	TRBD2	.	TRBJ2-3	TRBV9
CASSRMGTAGDGYTF	TGTGCCAGCAGCCGGATGGGGACAGCAGGAGATGGCTACACCTTC	TRBD1	few	TRBJ1-2	TRBV7-3
CASSLAGGNSPLHF	TGTGCCAGCAGCTTAGCAGGGGGCAATTCACCCCTCCACTTT	TRBD1	.	TRBJ1-6	TRBV27
CASSSQQGGSGNTIYF	TGTGCCAGCAGCTCCCAGCAGGGGGGATCTGGAAACACCATATATTTT	TRBD1	.	TRBJ1-3	TRBV7-6
CSVAPGGRGETQYF	TGCAGCGTTGCCCCAGGGGGCAGGGGAGAGACCCAGTACTTC	TRBD1	.	TRBJ2-5	TRBV29-1
CASRGRGTYNEQFF	TGTGCCAGTAGAGGGCGGGGGACCTACAATGAGCAGTTCTTC	TRBD2	.	TRBJ2-1	TRBV19
CASSPRTPQETQYF	TGTGCCAGCAGTCCCCGGACACCACAAGAGACCCAGTACTTC	.	.	TRBJ2-5	TRBV27
CASSSAGPSYNEQFF	TGTGCCAGCAGTTCCGCGGGCCCCTCCTACAATGAGCAGTTCTTC	.	once	TRBJ2-1	TRBV6-5